A selection of T cell receptor beta chains follows, all from one sample in a study of control samples from healthy donors and cancer patients. The assay was immunoSEQ multiplex PCR, and TCRdb's table has in-frame clones only and misses some. The sample holds hundreds of thousands of clones, roughly 90% seen once. Sequenced: PBMCs. The receptors shown here come from a middle-aged man with head and neck cancer. Both conserved end residues are part of each CDR3. The order of the fields is J gene, V gene, D gene, clone size, CDR3 protein, CDR3 DNA. The D gene is left open where the match is weak. The size field is filled for only some rows; it gives once, few, many or a size class.

TRBJ2-5	TRBV30	TRBD1	.	CAWSTGDKGGTQYF	TGTGCCTGGAGCACAGGGGACAAGGGCGGGACCCAGTACTTC
TRBJ2-2	TRBV5-1	.	.	CASSRGQGVDTGELFF	TGCGCCAGCAGCCGAGGGCAGGGAGTAGACACCGGGGAGCTGTTTTTT
TRBJ1-6	TRBV5-6	TRBD1	.	CASSLRDRGTDSNSPLHF	TGTGCCAGCAGCTTGCGGGACAGAGGGACAGACAGTAATTCACCCCTCCACTTT
TRBJ1-2	TRBV12-3/TRBV12-4	.	.	CASRRSVYGYTF	TGTGCCAGCAGACGCTCGGTATATGGCTACACCTTC
TRBJ1-1	TRBV29-1	.	once	CSALKGGAFF	TGCAGCGCACTGAAGGGGGGAGCTTTCTTT
TRBJ1-6	TRBV6-2/TRBV6-3	.	.	CASSYDVSSYNSPLHF	TGTGCCAGCAGTTACGACGTAAGCTCCTATAATTCACCCCTCCACTTT
TRBJ1-1	TRBV30	TRBD1	.	CAWTSGTVPEAFF	TGTGCCTGGACTAGTGGGACAGTACCTGAAGCTTTCTTT
TRBJ2-2	TRBV20-1	.	.	CSASLSNTGELFF	TGCAGTGCTAGTTTGTCTAACACCGGGGAGCTGTTTTTT
TRBJ1-2	TRBV7-2	TRBD1	.	CASISVSGTGGAMGYGYTF	TGTGCCAGCATCTCAGTCTCCGGGACAGGGGGCGCGATGGGGTATGGCTACACCTTC
TRBJ2-7	TRBV28	.	.	CASSLGLRSYEQYF	TGTGCCAGCAGTTTAGGGCTTCGCTCCTACGAGCAGTACTTC
TRBJ1-1	TRBV3-1/TRBV3-2	.	.	CASSQGIFGTEAFF	TGTGCCAGCAGCCAGGGAATCTTTGGCACTGAAGCTTTCTTT
TRBJ2-7	TRBV6-5	TRBD1	.	CAILDRATYEQYF	TGTGCCATACTAGACAGGGCCACCTACGAGCAGTACTTC
TRBJ1-5	TRBV6-5	.	.	CASSLARDSNQPQHF	TGTGCCAGCAGTTTAGCTCGGGACAGCAATCAGCCCCAGCATTTT